The 20 T cell receptor beta chains below were found in one sample sequenced in a study of cytomegalovirus exposure and HLA in healthy donors. PCR employed 60 Vbeta and 13 Jbeta primers. The method was immunoSEQ multiplex PCR; TCRdb's version includes in-frame clones alone and lacks a portion of them. This sample has roughly 100,000 clones, with 75% found just once. The sequencing input was PBMCs. The receptors shown here come from a man aged 35 to 55 in good health and CMV-seronegative.

The V call is TRBV6-5, the J call TRBJ1-1; 7 bases align to TRBD1. CDR3 size: 14 residues. Germline trimming cut 5 bases from V and 8 bases from J; bases unmatched to any gene: 11. CDR1 and CDR2 (germline): MNHEY, SVGAGI. The CDR3 loop is CASSEQGQSSEAFF. As DNA, the CDR3 is TGTGCCAGCAGTGAGCAGGGACAGTCCTCCGAAGCTTTCTTT.

This chain joins TRBV13 and TRBJ2-1; 9 bases line up with TRBD1. This CDR3 contains 15 residues. The ends lost 5 bases at V and 2 bases at J; junction bases unmatched: 4. Germline CDR1 PRHDT, CDR2 FYEKMQ (reference sequence). The CDR3 bases are TGTGCCAGCAGCCTATGGGACAGGGCCTACAATGAGCAGTTCTTC. It yields the protein CASSLWDRAYNEQFF.

V usage is TRBV2 and J usage is TRBJ2-5; TRBD2 matches 12 bases. CDR1 is SNHLY and CDR2 is FYNNEI in the germline V gene. The V segment lost 5 bases and the J segment 1 base; nucleotides outside the gene matches: 5. The CDR3 contains 16 residues. The CDR3 coding sequence is TGTGCCAGCAGTCCCGGGACTAGCGGGCCCCAAGAGACCCAGTACTTC. This codes for CASSPGTSGPQETQYF.

The chain is built from TRBV5-1 and TRBJ2-6, with D maybe TRBD1 (6 bases). CDR3 length equals 17 residues. CDR1 SGHRS and CDR2 YFSETQ come from the germline V gene. Trimming removed 0 bases at V and 0 bases at J, with 10 bases between. The CDR3 DNA reads TGCGCCAGCAGCTTGGGGGGGCTCCTCTCTGGGGCCAACGTCCTGACTTTC. Its translation is CASSLGGLLSGANVLTF.

The chain uses TRBV5-1 and TRBJ2-4, with 9 bases matching TRBD2. The CDR3 totals 16 residues. V shed 4 bases, J shed 3 bases, and the junction held 8 bases outside the gene matches. CDR1 and CDR2 (germline): SGHRS, YFSETQ. The CDR3 region is CASSDQAGGHKNIQYF. CDR3 bases: TGCGCCAGCAGCGACCAGGCGGGGGGGCACAAAAACATTCAGTACTTC.

The J gene is TRBJ2-2, the V gene TRBV10-3; TRBD2 is a possible D gene (5 bases). Trimming took 3 bases from V and 5 from J, leaving 7 bases between them. The CDR3 has 13 residues. The germline V gene encodes CDR1 ENHRY and CDR2 SYGVKD. The CDR3 here is CAISDGVTGELFF. Here the CDR3 DNA reads TGTGCCATCAGTGACGGGGTTACCGGGGAGCTGTTTTTT.

V is TRBV29-1 and J is TRBJ2-2, with 15 bases matching TRBD2. The CDR3 is made up of 17 amino acids. CDR1 and CDR2 (germline): SQVTM, ANQGSEA. J was trimmed by 1 base and V by 7 bases; bases with no gene match: 7. CDR3 sequence: CSAAGTSGGLNTGELFF. CDR3 in DNA: TGCAGCGCCGCCGGGACTAGCGGGGGGCTGAACACCGGGGAGCTGTTTTTT.

The chain uses TRBV28 and TRBJ1-1; 7 bases align to TRBD1. From germline, CDR1 is MDHEN and CDR2 SYDVKM. This CDR3 is 14 amino acids long. J lost 0 bases, V lost 6 bases, and 4 bases had no gene match. DNA of the CDR3: TGTGCCAGCAGCCAAACAGGGGTGAACACTGAAGCTTTCTTT. It yields the protein CASSQTGVNTEAFF.

The CDR3 DNA follows: TGTGCCAGTACGTCCGTACAGGGAGGGAATCAGCCCCAGCATTTT. This sequence encodes CASTSVQGGNQPQHF. V and J are TRBV19 and TRBJ1-5; D may be TRBD1 (6 bases). The CDR3 totals 15 residues. V shed 7 bases and J shed 4 bases, with 17 bases lying between them. In germline, CDR1 is LNHDA, CDR2 SQIVND (reference sequence).

The CDR3 sequence: CASSSRTSGGPGSTDTQYF. The CDR3 DNA sequence: TGTGCCAGCAGTTCACGGACTAGCGGGGGGCCGGGGAGCACAGATACGCAGTATTTT. The chain couples TRBV27 to TRBJ2-3; TRBD2 agrees at 14 bases. This CDR3 comprises 19 residues. Germline loops: CDR1 MNHEY, CDR2 SMNVEV (reference sequence). V shed 4 bases, J shed 0 bases, and the junction held 9 bases outside the gene matches.

This clone turned up a few times. The chain links TRBV28 to TRBJ1-4, with 7 bases matching TRBD1. Germline V CDR1 and CDR2: MDHEN, SYDVKM. CDR3 size: 15 residues. V gave up 5 bases and J gave up 8 bases; unmatched junction bases: 11. CDR3 loop: CASSPPRQGFEKLFF. Here the CDR3 DNA reads TGTGCCAGCAGTCCCCCGAGACAGGGATTCGAAAAACTGTTTTTT. Full variable domain (remainder filled in from reference TRBV28 and TRBJ1-4): DVKVTQSSRYLVKRTGEKVFLECVQDMDHENMFWYRQDPGLGLRLIYFSYDVKMKEKGDIPEGYSVSREKKERFSLILESASTNQTSMYLCASSPPRQGFEKLFFGSGTQLSVL.

The CDR3 bases are TGTGCCAGCTGTAAGACAGGAACGGGTCAGCCCCAGCATTTT. Protein product: CASCKTGTGQPQHF. The chain employs TRBV27 and TRBJ1-5; a possible D gene is TRBD1 (6 bases). Trimming shortened V by 8 bases and J by 6 bases, and 17 bases separated the two germline ends. The CDR3 sequence is 14 residues long. Germline V gives CDR1 MNHEY, CDR2 SMNVEV (reference sequence).

The chain recombines TRBV7-9 with TRBJ2-4, with D tentatively TRBD2 (5 bases). The CDR3 sequence is 17 residues long. Germline V gene data show CDR1 as SEHNR and CDR2 as FQNEAQ (reference sequence). Trimming cost V 5 bases and J 1 base, with 18 bases left between them. This CDR3 is CASSPRTQPRAKNIQYF. The CDR3, as DNA: TGTGCCAGCAGCCCGAGGACTCAACCTCGGGCCAAAAACATTCAGTACTTC.

This clone occurred once. The rearrangement uses TRBV29-1 and TRBJ1-4, with 8 bases aligning to TRBD1. The germline CDR1 and CDR2 sequences are SQVTM and ANQGSEA. This CDR3 has 11 amino acids. V trimming: 4 bases; J trimming: 11 bases; junction bases outside the gene matches: 3. CDR3 nucleotide sequence: TGCAGCGTTGTGGACAGGGATAAACTGTTTTTT. This gives the protein CSVVDRDKLFF.

The chain carries TRBV11-2 and TRBJ2-4, with TRBD2 as a possible D gene (6 bases). In germline, CDR1 is SGHAT, CDR2 FQNNGV. V was pared by 1 base and J by 9 bases, with 13 bases between. This CDR3 has 14 amino acids. The CDR3 sequence: CASSLAGGESIQYF. The CDR3 DNA is TGTGCCAGCAGCTTAGCCGGGGGAGAGAGCATTCAGTACTTC.

The chain links TRBV29-1 to TRBJ1-2, with a possible D match to TRBD1 (6 bases). This CDR3 has 13 amino acids. Germline-derived CDR1 and CDR2 are SQVTM and ANQGSEA. V lost 2 bases and J lost 4, with 11 bases in between. The CDR3 DNA is TGCAGCGTTGAATCAGGGGTTTCCTATGGCTACACCTTC. Its translation is CSVESGVSYGYTF.

CDR3 nucleotide sequence: TGTGCCAGCAGCAAATACACAGATACGCAGTATTTT. Translated: CASSKYTDTQYF. This rearrangement joins TRBV21-1 to TRBJ2-3; TRBD2 is the table's D call, not checked against the DNA. TRBV21-1 is a documented pseudogene. The CDR3 length is 12 residues.

The V call is TRBV6-5, the J call TRBJ1-6; D not resolved. CDR1 and CDR2 (germline): MNHEY, SVGAGI. This CDR3 has 13 residues. The DNA for the CDR3 is TGTGCAGCTGGACGGGAACATAATTCACCCCTCCACTTT. Translated, it gives CAAGREHNSPLHF.

This chain joins TRBV25-1 and TRBJ2-1, with D perhaps matching TRBD1 (5 bases). The ends were cut back, 3 bases at V and 12 bases at J, with 12 bases in the middle. The CDR3 runs 12 residues. Germline V gene data show CDR1 as MGHDK and CDR2 as SYGVNS. The CDR3 nucleotides read TGTGCCAGCAGTGAGCCAGGGCGTTGGCAGTTCTTC. This codes for CASSEPGRWQFF.

The chain carries TRBV7-2 and TRBJ2-4, with D possibly matching TRBD1 (6 bases). Germline CDR1 and CDR2: SGHTA and FQGNSA. Trimming took off 5 bases at V and 1 base at J, with 6 bases between the two ends. The CDR3 sequence is 13 residues long. DNA of the CDR3: TGTGCCAGCAGCGACAGGGCCAAAAACATTCAGTACTTC. It yields the protein CASSDRAKNIQYF.